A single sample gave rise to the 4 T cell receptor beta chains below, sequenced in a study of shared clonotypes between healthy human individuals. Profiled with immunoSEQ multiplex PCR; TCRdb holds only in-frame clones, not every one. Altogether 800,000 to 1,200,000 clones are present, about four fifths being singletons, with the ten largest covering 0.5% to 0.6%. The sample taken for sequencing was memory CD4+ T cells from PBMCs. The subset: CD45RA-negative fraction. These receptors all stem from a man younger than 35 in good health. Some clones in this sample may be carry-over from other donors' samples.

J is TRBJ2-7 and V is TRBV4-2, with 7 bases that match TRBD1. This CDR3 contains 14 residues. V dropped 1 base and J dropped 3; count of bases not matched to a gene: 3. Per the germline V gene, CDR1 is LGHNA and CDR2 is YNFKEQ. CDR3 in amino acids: CASSQGQGNYEQYF. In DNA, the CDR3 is TGTGCCAGCAGCCAAGGACAGGGAAACTACGAGCAGTACTTC.

In DNA, the CDR3 is TGCGCCAGCAGTCAATCCTATGGCGACAGGGAGCCTCAGCCCCAGCATTTT. Translating it yields CASSQSYGDREPQPQHF. V and J are TRBV23-1 and TRBJ1-5; 7 bases are a match to TRBD1. TRBV23-1 is given ORF status, its function remaining uncertain. The CDR3 runs to 17 residues. V dropped 0 bases and J dropped 6; count of bases not matched to a gene: 11.

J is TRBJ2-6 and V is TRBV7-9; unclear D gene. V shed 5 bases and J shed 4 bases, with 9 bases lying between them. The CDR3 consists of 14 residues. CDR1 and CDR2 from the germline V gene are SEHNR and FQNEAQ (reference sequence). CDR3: CASSPSGGANVLTF. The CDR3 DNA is TGTGCCAGCAGCCCCAGTGGGGGGGCCAACGTCCTGACTTTC.

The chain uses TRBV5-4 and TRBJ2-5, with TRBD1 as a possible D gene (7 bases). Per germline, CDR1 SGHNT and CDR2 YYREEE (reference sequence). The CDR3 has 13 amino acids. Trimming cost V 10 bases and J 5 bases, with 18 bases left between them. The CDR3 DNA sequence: TGTGCCGCAGCCCCCGCAGGGGGGGAGACCCAGTACTTC. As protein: CAAAPAGGETQYF.